This TCR beta chain derives from a study of T cell changes during pregnancy in multiple sclerosis. Trimming left V 0 bases short and J 3 bases short, with 13 bases between. The CDR3 is 15 amino acids. Germline V CDR1 and CDR2: SGDLS, YYNGEE. Sequenced by immunoSEQ multiplex PCR; TCRdb stores in-frame clones only, minus some. The sample shows some 94,000 clones, roughly 90% of them seen only once. The receptor's source is a female donor with multiple sclerosis, enrolled in a pregnancy study. Here the sequenced sample was peripheral blood, taken in the first trimester of pregnancy. The rearrangement links TRBV9 to TRBJ2-7; D is possibly TRBD2 (6 bases). The CDR3 here is CASSVAGGMGYEQYF. The CDR3 coding sequence is TGTGCCAGCAGCGTAGCGGGCGGGATGGGCTACGAGCAGTACTTC.